Each of the 15 T cell receptor beta chains below was sequenced from the same sample in a study of shared T cell receptors in the human thymus. Sequenced by immunoSEQ multiplex PCR; TCRdb stores in-frame clones only, minus some. This sample has about 660,000 clones, with 88% found just once. These sequences were also reported in another study, on human thymus T cells.

The sequencing input was thymocytes. Receptor source: a boy younger than two with a congenital heart defect.

The chain links TRBV7-2 to TRBJ2-1, with D tentatively TRBD2 (5 bases). Deletions cut 2 bases from V and 5 bases from J, with 16 bases between. The germline CDR1 and CDR2 sequences are SGHTA and FQGNSA. This CDR3 has 16 residues. CDR3 protein: CASSLLFSESHNEQFF. Written as DNA, the CDR3 is TGTGCCAGCAGCTTACTCTTTAGCGAGTCTCACAATGAGCAGTTCTTC.

The chain's CDR3 is CASSDRVLLAGSDEQFF. The DNA for the CDR3 is TGTGCCAGCAGTGATCGGGTTCTACTAGCGGGAAGTGATGAGCAGTTCTTC. This chain joins TRBV2 and TRBJ2-1, with 10 bases identical to TRBD2. Germline V CDR1 and CDR2: SNHLY, FYNNEI. CDR3 length equals 17 residues. V was clipped by 3 bases and J by 8 bases; unmatched bases: 13.

The chain recombines TRBV11-2 with TRBJ2-1; 9 bases are shared with TRBD1. The CDR3 has 17 amino acids. Unmatched junction bases numbered 8, after V lost 0 bases and J lost 5 bases. CDR1 is SGHAT and CDR2 is FQNNGV in the germline V gene. CDR3 residues: CASSLEGRDRVDNEQFF. DNA of the CDR3: TGTGCCAGCAGCTTAGAGGGTCGGGACAGGGTGGACAATGAGCAGTTCTTC.

The chain links TRBV4-3 to TRBJ2-1; 11 positions match TRBD1. Germline V gives CDR1 LGHNA, CDR2 YSLEER. The ends lost 4 bases at V and 8 bases at J; junction bases unmatched: 4. The CDR3 extends over 14 amino acids. CDR3: CASSPRTGGDEQFF. CDR3 nucleotides: TGCGCCAGCAGCCCCCGGACAGGGGGCGATGAGCAGTTCTTC.

Written as DNA, the CDR3 is TGTGCCAGCAGCTTAGATCACAGGCAGCCCCAGCATTTT. Protein sequence: CASSLDHRQPQHF. The rearrangement uses TRBV11-2 and TRBJ1-5; a possible D gene is TRBD1 (5 bases). Germline assignment: CDR1 SGHAT and CDR2 FQNNGV. V lost 0 bases, J lost 7 bases, and 7 bases lay in between. This CDR3 contains 13 residues.

The chain employs TRBV27 and TRBJ2-3, with TRBD2 matching over 10 bases. CDR3 size: 14 residues. CDR1 and CDR2 from the germline V gene are MNHEY and SMNVEV (reference sequence). J lost 6 bases, V lost 10 bases, and 10 bases had no gene match. CDR3 loop: CAIRAGGPGDTQYF. The CDR3 DNA follows: TGTGCCATCCGAGCGGGAGGGCCCGGGGATACGCAGTATTTT.

The genes are TRBV11-2 and TRBJ2-5; 8 bases are a match to TRBD1. CDR1 and CDR2 from the germline V gene are SGHAT and FQNNGV. This CDR3 spans 17 amino acids. Unmatched junction bases numbered 7, after V lost 1 base and J lost 0 bases. This CDR3 is CASSLGGDRLYQETQYF. The CDR3 DNA reads TGTGCCAGCAGCTTAGGGGGGGACAGGCTGTACCAAGAGACCCAGTACTTC.

The chain couples TRBV28 to TRBJ1-5; 10 bases match TRBD1. The CDR3 has 16 amino acids. V lost 4 bases and J lost 3; bases outside the gene matches: 6. CDR1 and CDR2 (germline): MDHEN, SYDVKM. The CDR3 DNA follows: TGTGCCAGCAGTTCCAAGGACAGGGGGGACAATCAGCCCCAGCATTTT. Translated: CASSSKDRGDNQPQHF.

The V call is TRBV2, the J call TRBJ2-5; D is ambiguous. The V end lost 1 base, the J end lost 3 bases, and 6 bases lay between the germline ends. CDR3 size: 13 residues. Looked up from germline, CDR1 is SNHLY and CDR2 is FYNNEI. The CDR3 sequence: CASSEGPEETQYF. The DNA of the CDR3 is TGTGCCAGCAGTGAAGGGCCCGAAGAGACCCAGTACTTC.

The chain combines TRBV4-3 with TRBJ2-1, with D possibly TRBD2 on 6 matching bases. Germline CDR1 is LGHNA and CDR2 is YSLEER. The CDR3 is made up of 16 amino acids. V lost 1 base and J 6 bases, leaving 16 bases between the germline ends. This chain's CDR3 is CASSQARLVAGNEQFF. For the CDR3, the DNA is TGCGCCAGCAGCCAAGCTCGACTAGTAGCCGGCAATGAGCAGTTCTTC.

The chain uses TRBV18 and TRBJ1-5, with D possibly TRBD1 on 5 matching bases. CDR3 size: 15 residues. V was shortened by 3 bases and J by 4 bases, with 13 bases between the two germline ends. The germline V gene encodes CDR1 KGHSH and CDR2 LQKENI. CDR3 DNA sequence: TGTGCCAGCTCACCCGCCGGGGGGTGGAATCAGCCCCAGCATTTT. Translation: CASSPAGGWNQPQHF.

J is TRBJ2-1 and V is TRBV4-2; D might be TRBD2 (5 bases). There are 16 residues in the CDR3. Germline values: CDR1 LGHNA, CDR2 YNFKEQ. V lost 3 bases to trimming and J lost 0 bases, with 12 bases between them. The CDR3 DNA sequence: TGTGCCAGCAGCCAGGGCCCGGGAAGCTCCTACAATGAGCAGTTCTTC. This codes for CASSQGPGSSYNEQFF.

The chain carries TRBV7-2 and TRBJ2-7, with TRBD2 matching over 8 bases. This CDR3 spans 15 amino acids. The ends lost 3 bases at V and 5 bases at J; junction bases unmatched: 9. Germline values: CDR1 SGHTA, CDR2 FQGNSA. CDR3 sequence: CASSFGAGVNNEQYF. CDR3 DNA sequence: TGTGCCAGCAGCTTTGGAGCGGGAGTTAACAACGAGCAGTACTTC.

This clone was seen just once. The chain is built from TRBV6-5 and TRBJ2-7; 8 positions agree with TRBD1. This CDR3 has 14 amino acids. Unmatched junction bases numbered 9, after V lost 5 bases and J lost 6 bases. CDR1 is MNHEY, CDR2 SVGAGI, per germline. The CDR3 sequence: CASSPPQGAGEQYF. The CDR3 DNA follows: TGTGCCAGCAGTCCCCCCCAGGGGGCCGGCGAGCAGTACTTC.

This chain links TRBV4-3 with TRBJ2-7, with 9 bases identical to TRBD1. From germline, CDR1 is LGHNA and CDR2 YSLEER. The CDR3 length is 15 residues. The V and J ends lost 6 bases and 2 bases, in that order; junction bases with no gene match: 8. CDR3 protein: CASSQTGTGPYEQYF. The CDR3 DNA sequence: TGCGCCAGCAGTCAAACCGGGACAGGGCCCTACGAGCAGTACTTC.